This TCR beta chain was sequenced for a study of shared clonotypes between healthy human individuals. Repertoires were generated with immunoSEQ multiplex PCR, while TCRdb's copy carries only in-frame clones and drops some. The repertoire consists of some 2,500,000 clones, with roughly 90% occurring once and the leading ten covering roughly 0.34%. Germline V gives CDR1 MDHEN, CDR2 SYDVKM. V lost 5 bases to trimming and J lost 4 bases; unmatched junction nucleotides: 8. The CDR3 contains 16 residues. Sequencing was carried out using naive CD4+ T cells from PBMCs. Subset described: CD45RA+ positively selected. The receptor was derived from a man aged 18 to 30 in good health. Some clones in this sample may be carry-over from other donors' samples. This chain joins TRBV28 and TRBJ2-5, with 12 positions matching TRBD1. Here the CDR3 DNA reads TGTGCCAGCAGTCCTCGGGGACAGGGGGCTGGAGAGACCCAGTACTTC. Protein sequence: CASSPRGQGAGETQYF.